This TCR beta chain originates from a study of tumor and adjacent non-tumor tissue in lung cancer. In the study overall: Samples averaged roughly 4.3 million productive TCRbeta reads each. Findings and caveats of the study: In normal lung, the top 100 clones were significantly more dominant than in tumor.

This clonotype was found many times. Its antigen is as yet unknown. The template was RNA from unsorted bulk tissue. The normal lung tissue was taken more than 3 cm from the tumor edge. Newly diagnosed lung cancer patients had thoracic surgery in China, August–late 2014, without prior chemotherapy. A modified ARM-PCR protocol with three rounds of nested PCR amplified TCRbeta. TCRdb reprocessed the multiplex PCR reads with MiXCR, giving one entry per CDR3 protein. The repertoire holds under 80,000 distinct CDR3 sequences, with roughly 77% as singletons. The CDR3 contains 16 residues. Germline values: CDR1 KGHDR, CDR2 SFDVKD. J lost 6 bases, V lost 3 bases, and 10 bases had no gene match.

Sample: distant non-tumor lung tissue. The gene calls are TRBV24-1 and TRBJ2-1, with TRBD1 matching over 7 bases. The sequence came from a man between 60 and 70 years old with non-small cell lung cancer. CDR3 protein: CATSDPTDRFTNEQFF. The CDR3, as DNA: TGTGCCACCAGTGATCCGACGGACAGGTTTACCAATGAGCAGTTCTTC.